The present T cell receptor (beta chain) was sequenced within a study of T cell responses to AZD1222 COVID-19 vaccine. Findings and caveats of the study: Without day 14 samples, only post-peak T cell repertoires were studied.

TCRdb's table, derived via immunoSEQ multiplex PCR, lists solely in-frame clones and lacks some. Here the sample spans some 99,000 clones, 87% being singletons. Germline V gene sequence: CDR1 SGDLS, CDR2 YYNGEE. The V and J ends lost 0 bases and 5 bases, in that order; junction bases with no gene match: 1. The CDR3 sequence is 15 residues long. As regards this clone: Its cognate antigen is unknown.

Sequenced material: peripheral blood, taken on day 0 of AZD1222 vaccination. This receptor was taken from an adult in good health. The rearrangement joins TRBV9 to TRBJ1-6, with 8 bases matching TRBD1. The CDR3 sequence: CASSVGTGNNSPLHF. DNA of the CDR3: TGTGCCAGCAGCGTAGGGACAGGGAATAATTCACCCCTCCACTTT.